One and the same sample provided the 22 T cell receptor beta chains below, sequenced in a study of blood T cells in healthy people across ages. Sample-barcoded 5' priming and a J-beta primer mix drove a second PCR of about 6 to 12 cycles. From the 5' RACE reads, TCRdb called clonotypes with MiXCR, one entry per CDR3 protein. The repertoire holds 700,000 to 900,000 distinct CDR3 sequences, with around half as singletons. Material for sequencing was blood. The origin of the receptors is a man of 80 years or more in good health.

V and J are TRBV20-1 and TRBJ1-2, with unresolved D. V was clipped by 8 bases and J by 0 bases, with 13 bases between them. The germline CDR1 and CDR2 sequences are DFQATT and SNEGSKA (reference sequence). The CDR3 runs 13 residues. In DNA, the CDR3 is TGCAGTACTACTAACAGAGCTAACTATGGCTACACCTTC. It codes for CSTTNRANYGYTF.

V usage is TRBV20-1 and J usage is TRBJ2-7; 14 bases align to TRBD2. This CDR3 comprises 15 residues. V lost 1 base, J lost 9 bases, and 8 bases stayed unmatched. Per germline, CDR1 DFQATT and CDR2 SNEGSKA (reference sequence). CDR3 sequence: CSARVPTSGRVPQYF. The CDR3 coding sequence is TGCAGTGCTAGAGTTCCGACTAGCGGGAGGGTGCCGCAGTACTTC.

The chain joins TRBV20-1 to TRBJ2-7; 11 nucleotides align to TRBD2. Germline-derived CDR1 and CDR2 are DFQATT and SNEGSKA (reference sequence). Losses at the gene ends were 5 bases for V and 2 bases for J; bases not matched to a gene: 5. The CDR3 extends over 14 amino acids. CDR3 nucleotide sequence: TGCAGTGCTCTGGGACTAGCGGACCCCTACGAGCAGTACTTC. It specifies CSALGLADPYEQYF.

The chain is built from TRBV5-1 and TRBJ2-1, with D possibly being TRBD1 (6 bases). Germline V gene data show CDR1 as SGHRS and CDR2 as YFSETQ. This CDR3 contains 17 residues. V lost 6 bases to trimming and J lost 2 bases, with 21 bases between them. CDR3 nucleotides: TGCGCCAGCAACAGACAGGCAACATCGGCCCCCTACAATGAGCAGTTCTTC. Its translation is CASNRQATSAPYNEQFF.

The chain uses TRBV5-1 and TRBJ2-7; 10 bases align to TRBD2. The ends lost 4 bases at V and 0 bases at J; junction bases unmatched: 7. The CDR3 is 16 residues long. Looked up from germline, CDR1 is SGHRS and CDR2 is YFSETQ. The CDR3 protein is CASSPLGLAVSYEQYF. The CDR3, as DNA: TGCGCCAGCAGCCCACTCGGACTAGCGGTCTCCTACGAGCAGTACTTC.

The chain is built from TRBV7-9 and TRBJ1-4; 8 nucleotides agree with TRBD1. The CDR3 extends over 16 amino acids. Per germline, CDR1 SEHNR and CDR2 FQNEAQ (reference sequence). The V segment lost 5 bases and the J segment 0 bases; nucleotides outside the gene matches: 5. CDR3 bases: TGTGCCAGCAGCGACTACAGGGGGGCAACTAATGAAAAACTGTTTTTT. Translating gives CASSDYRGATNEKLFF.

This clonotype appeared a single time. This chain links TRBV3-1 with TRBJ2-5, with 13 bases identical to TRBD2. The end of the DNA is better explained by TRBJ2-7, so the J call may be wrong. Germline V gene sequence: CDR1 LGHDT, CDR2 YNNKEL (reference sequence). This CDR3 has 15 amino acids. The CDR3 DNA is TGTGCCAGCAGCCCTGGACTAGCGGGAGCGGGCGAGCAGTACTTC. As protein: CASSPGLAGAGEQYF.

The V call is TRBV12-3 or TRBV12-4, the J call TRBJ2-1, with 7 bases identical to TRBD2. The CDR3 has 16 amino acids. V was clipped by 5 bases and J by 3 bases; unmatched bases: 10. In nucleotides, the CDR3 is TGTGCCAGCAGTCCCCCTCGAGCGGGAATCTACAATGAGCAGTTCTTC. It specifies CASSPPRAGIYNEQFF.

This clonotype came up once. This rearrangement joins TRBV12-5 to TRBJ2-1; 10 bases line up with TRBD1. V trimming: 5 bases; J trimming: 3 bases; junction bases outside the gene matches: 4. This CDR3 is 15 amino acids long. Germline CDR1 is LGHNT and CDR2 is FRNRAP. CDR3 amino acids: CASGLGQGVYNEQFF. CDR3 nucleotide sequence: TGTGCTAGTGGTCTAGGACAGGGGGTCTACAATGAGCAGTTCTTC.

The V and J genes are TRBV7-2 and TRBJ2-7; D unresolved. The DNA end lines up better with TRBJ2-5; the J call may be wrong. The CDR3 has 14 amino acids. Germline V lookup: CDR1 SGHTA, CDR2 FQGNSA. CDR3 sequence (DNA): TGTGCCAGCAGCCCTCCAATAAAAGAGGAGACCCAGTACTTC. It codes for CASSPPIKEETQYF.

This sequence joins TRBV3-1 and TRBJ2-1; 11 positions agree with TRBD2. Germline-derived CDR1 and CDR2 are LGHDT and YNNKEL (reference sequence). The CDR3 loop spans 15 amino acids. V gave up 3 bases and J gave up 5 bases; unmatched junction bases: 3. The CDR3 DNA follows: TGTGCCAGCAGCCACACTAGCGGGAGAGACAATGAGCAGTTCTTC. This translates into CASSHTSGRDNEQFF.

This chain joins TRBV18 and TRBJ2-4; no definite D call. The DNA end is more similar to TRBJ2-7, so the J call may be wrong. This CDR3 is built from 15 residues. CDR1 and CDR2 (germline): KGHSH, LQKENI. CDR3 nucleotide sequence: TGTGCCAGCTCACCACTGACTCTAAATAGAGACGAGCAGTACTTC. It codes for CASSPLTLNRDEQYF.

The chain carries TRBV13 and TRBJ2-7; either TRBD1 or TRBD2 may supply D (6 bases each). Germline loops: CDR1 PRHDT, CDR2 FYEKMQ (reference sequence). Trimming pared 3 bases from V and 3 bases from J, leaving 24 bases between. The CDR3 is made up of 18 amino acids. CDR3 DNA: TGTGCCAGCAGCTTTGGGACGGAAGGGGGGAGCGACGGCTACGAGCAGTACTTC. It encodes CASSFGTEGGSDGYEQYF.

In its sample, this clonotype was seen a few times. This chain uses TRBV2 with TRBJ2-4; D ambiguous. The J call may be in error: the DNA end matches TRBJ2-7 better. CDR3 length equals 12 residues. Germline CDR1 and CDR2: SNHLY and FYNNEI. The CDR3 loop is CASDQAKGEQYF. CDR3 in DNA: TGTGCCAGTGACCAGGCTAAGGGCGAGCAGTACTTC.

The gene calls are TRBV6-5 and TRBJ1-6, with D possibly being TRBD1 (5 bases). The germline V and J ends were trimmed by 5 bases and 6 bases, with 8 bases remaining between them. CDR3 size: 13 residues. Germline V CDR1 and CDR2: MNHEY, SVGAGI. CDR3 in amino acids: CASSGQGNSPLHF. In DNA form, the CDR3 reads TGTGCCAGCAGTGGGCAGGGTAATTCACCCCTCCACTTT.

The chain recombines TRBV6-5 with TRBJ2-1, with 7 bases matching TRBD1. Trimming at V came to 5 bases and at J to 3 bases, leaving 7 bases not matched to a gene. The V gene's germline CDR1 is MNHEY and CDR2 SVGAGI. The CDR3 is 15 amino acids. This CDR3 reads CASSPTGQLYNEQFF. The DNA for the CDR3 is TGTGCCAGCAGTCCCACGGGACAGCTCTACAATGAGCAGTTCTTC.

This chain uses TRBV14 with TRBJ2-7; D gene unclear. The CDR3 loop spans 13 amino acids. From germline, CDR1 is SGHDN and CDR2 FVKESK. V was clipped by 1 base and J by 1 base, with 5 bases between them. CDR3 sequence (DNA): TGTGCCAGCAGCCAAGTCACATCCTACGAGCAGTACTTC. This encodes CASSQVTSYEQYF.

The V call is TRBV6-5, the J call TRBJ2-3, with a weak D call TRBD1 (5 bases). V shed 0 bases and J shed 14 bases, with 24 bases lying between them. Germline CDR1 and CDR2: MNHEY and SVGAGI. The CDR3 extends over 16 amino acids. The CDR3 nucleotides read TGTGCCAGCAGTTACTCCCAGACAGAAATTCACAGATACGCGTATTTT. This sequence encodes CASSYSQTEIHRYAYF.

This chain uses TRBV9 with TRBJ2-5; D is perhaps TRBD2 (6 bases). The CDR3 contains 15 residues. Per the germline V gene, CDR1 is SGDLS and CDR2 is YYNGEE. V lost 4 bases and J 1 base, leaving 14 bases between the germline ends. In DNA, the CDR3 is TGTGCCAGCAGCCCCTGGGACTTGCCCCAAGAGACCCAGTACTTC. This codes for CASSPWDLPQETQYF.

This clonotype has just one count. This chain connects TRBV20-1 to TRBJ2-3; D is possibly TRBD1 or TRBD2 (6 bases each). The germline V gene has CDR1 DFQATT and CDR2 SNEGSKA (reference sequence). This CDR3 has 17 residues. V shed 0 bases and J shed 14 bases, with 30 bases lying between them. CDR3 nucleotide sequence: TGCAGTGCTAGAGATCCTAAGGGGGGCGGGAAGCACAGATACGCGTATTTT. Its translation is CSARDPKGGGKHRYAYF.

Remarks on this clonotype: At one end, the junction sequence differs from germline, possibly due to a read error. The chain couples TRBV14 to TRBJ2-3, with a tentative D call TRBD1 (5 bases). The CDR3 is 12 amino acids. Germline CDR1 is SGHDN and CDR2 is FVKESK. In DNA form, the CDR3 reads TGTGCCGGCAGCCAAGGGGCAGATACGCAGTATTTT. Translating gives CAGSQGADTQYF.

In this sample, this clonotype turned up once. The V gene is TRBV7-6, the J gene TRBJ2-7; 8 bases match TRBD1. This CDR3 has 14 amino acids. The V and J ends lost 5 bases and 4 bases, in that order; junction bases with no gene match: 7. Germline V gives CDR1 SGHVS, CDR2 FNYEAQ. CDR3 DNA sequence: TGTGCCAGCAGCCTGAGACAGGGGTGGTACGAGCAGTACTTC. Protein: CASSLRQGWYEQYF.